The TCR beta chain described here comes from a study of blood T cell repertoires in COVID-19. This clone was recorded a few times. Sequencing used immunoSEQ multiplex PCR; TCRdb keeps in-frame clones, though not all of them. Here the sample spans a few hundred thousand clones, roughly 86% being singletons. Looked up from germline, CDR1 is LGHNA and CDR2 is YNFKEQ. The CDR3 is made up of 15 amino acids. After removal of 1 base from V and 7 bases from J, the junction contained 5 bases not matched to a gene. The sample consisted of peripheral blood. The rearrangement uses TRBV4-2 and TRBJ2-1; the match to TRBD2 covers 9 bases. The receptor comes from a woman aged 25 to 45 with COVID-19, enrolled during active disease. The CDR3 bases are TGTGCCAGCAGCCAAGCGGCGGGAGGGCCAAATGAGCAGTTCTTC. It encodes CASSQAAGGPNEQFF.